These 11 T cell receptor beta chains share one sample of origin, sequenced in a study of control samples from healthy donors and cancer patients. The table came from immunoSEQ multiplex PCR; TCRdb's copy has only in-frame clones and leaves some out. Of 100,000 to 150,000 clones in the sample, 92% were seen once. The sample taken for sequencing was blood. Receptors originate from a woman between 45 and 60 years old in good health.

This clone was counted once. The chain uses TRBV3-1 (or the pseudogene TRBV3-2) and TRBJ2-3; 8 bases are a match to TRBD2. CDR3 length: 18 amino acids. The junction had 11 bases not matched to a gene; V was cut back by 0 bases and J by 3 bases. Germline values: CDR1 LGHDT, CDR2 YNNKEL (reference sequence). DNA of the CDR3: TGTGCCAGCAGCCAAGATTTCAGACTAGCGTTGAAGACAGATACGCAGTATTTT. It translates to CASSQDFRLALKTDTQYF.

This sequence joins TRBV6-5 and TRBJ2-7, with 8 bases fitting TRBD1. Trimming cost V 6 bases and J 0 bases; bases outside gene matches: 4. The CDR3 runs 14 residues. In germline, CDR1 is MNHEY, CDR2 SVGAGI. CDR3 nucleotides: TGTGCCAGCAGACCGGGACAGGCCTCCTACGAGCAGTACTTC. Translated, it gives CASRPGQASYEQYF.

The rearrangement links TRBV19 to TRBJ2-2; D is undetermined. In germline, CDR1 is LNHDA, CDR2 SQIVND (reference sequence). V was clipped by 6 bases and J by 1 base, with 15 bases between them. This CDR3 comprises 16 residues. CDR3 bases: TGTGCCAGTAGGAAGGGTTTTGTGGAGAACACCGGGGAGCTGTTTTTT. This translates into CASRKGFVENTGELFF.

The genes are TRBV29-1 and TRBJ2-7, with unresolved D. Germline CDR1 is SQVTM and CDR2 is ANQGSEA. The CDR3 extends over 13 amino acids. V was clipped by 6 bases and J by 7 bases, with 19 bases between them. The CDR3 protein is CSVAVDLLGEQYF. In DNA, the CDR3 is TGCAGCGTCGCTGTGGACCTACTGGGAGAGCAGTACTTC.

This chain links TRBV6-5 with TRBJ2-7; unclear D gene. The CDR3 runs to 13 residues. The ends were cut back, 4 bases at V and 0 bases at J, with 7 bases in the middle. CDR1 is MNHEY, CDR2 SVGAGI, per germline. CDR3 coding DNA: TGTGCCAGCAGTTCGGCCGGCTCCTACGAGCAGTACTTC. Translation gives CASSSAGSYEQYF.

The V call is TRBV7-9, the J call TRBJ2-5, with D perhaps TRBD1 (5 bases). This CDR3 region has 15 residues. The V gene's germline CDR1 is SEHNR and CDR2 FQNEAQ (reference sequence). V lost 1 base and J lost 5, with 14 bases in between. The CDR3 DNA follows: TGTGCCAGCAGCTTAGTAGGCCAGGGTGTTGAGACCCAGTACTTC. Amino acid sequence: CASSLVGQGVETQYF.

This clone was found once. The CDR3 sequence: CASSSEGFPYNSPLHF. CDR3 in DNA: TGTGCCAGCAGTTCCGAGGGGTTTCCCTATAATTCACCCCTCCACTTT. This sequence joins TRBV6-6 and TRBJ1-6; weak D call: TRBD1 (5 bases). V lost 4 bases, J lost 2 bases, and 12 bases lay in between. CDR1 is MNHNY and CDR2 is SVGAGI in the germline V gene (reference sequence). This CDR3 comprises 16 residues.

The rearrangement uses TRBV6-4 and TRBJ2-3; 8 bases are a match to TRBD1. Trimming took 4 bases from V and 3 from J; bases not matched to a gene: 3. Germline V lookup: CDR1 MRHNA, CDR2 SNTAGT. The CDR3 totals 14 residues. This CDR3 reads CASSATGVTDTQYF. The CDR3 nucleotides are TGTGCCAGCAGTGCGACAGGGGTGACAGATACGCAGTATTTT.

CDR3 DNA: TGTGCCAGTAGTAGGGGGAATAGCAATCAGCCCCAGCATTTT. Its translation: CASSRGNSNQPQHF. V and J are TRBV19 and TRBJ1-5; weak D call: TRBD1 (5 bases). Trimming stripped 4 bases from V and 0 bases from J, with 7 bases between. Germline loops: CDR1 LNHDA, CDR2 SQIVND (reference sequence). This CDR3 is 14 amino acids long.

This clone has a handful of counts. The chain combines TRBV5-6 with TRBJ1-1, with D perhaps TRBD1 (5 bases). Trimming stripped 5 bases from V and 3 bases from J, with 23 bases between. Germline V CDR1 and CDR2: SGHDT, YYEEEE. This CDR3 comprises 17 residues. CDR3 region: CASSLEGYRSLHTEAFF. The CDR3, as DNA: TGTGCCAGCAGTCTGGAAGGGTACAGGTCCCTCCACACTGAAGCTTTCTTT.

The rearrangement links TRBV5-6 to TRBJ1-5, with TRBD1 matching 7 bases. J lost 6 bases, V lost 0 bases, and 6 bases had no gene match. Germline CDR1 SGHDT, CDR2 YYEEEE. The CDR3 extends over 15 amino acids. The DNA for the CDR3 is TGTGCCAGCAGCTTGGGACAGGGAGTCGGTCAGCCCCAGCATTTT. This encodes CASSLGQGVGQPQHF.